Each of the 3 T cell receptor beta chains below was sequenced from the same sample in a study of T cells expressing NK-cell markers. TCRdb reworked the 5' RACE reads into one entry per CDR3 protein, no DNA. The table for this sample gives about 460,000 distinct CDR3 sequences. Sequenced sample: blood T cells: a sorted CD56 or NKG2C T cell subset, CD4+ or CD8+ T cells, or bulk PBMC T cells (not recorded which). The source is a woman aged 50 to 60 in good health.

The chain combines TRBV2 with TRBJ2-3; the TCRdb D gene call, TRBD2, has no DNA to confirm it. This CDR3 is 15 amino acids long. From germline, CDR1 is SNHLY and CDR2 FYNNEI. CDR3 amino acids: CASRRELAGTDTQYF.

The chain has TRBV12-3 or TRBV12-4 and TRBJ1-2; TCRdb proposes TRBD1, but this gene call is untestable without DNA. The CDR3 sequence is 14 residues long. CDR3 sequence reads: CASTRGGGFGGYTF.

The chain recombines TRBV12-3 or TRBV12-4 with TRBJ2-2; as DNA is missing, the TRBD2 call by TCRdb cannot be tested. The CDR3 extends over 17 amino acids. The CDR3 spells CATKGLAGGINTGELFF.